The clone carrying this T cell receptor (beta chain) was seen a handful of times. Its antigen remains unidentified. Template material for amplifying TCR beta CDR3 regions consisted of RNA transcripts. The HTBI primer set drove a first-round RT-PCR of the TCR CDR3. From the multiplex PCR reads, TCRdb called clonotypes with MiXCR, one entry per CDR3 protein. The sample holds 450,000 to 600,000 distinct CDR3 sequences; 12% to 15% are singletons and the top ten take approximately 15%. This CDR3 is built from 14 residues. Germline V gene lookup returns CDR1 LNHDA and CDR2 SQIVND (reference sequence). Trimming took 10 bases from V and 6 from J; bases not matched to a gene: 6. The data belong to a study of T cells in Graves' hyperthyroidism and ophthalmopathy. Study observations and caveats: Blood held most thyroid clonotypes expanded above 0.001 frequency.

The sequencing input was blood. The genes are TRBV19 and TRBJ2-2; 12 nucleotides match TRBD2. The TCR comes from a woman in her 40s with Graves' hyperthyroidism. This CDR3 is CATSSGRAPGELFF. The CDR3 bases are TGTGCCACTTCTAGCGGGAGGGCCCCCGGGGAGCTGTTTTTT.